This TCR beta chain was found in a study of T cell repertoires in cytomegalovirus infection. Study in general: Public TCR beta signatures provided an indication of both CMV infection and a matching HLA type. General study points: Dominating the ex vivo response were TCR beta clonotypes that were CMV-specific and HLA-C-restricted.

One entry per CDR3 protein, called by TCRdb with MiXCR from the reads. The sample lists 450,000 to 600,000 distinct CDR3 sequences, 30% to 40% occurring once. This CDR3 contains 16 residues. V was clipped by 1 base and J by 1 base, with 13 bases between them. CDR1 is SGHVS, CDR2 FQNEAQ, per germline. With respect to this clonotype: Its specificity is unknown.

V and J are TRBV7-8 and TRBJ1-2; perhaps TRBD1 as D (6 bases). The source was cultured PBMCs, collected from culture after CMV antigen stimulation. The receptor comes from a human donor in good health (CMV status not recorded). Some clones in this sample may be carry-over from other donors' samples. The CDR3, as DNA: TGTGCCAGCAGCTTAGTTTCAGCAGGGGTTAACTATGGCTACACCTTC. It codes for CASSLVSAGVNYGYTF.